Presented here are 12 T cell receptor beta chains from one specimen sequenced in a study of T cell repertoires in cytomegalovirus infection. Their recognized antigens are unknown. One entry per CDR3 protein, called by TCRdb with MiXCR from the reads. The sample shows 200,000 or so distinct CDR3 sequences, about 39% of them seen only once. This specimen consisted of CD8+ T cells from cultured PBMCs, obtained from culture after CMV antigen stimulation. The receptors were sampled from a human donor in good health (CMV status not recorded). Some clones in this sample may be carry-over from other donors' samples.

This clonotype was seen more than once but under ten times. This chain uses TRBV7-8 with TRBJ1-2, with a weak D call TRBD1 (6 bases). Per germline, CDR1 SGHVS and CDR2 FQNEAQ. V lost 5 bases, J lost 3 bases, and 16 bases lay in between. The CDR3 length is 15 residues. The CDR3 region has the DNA TGTGCCAGCAGCCGAGACAGACAGGAGTACTATGGCTACACCTTC. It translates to CASSRDRQEYYGYTF.

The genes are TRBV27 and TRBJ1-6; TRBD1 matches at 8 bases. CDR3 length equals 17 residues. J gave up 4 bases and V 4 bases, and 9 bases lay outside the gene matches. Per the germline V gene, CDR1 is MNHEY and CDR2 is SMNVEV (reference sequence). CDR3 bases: TGTGCCAGCAGTTCCCCACACAGACAGGGGTATAATTCACCCCTCCACTTT. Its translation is CASSSPHRQGYNSPLHF.

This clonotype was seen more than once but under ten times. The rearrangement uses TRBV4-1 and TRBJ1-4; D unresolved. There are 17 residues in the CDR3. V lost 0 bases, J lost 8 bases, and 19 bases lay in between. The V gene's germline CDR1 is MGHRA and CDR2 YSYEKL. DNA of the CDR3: TGCGCCAGCAGCCAAGAGCCCCCGACATCAGGACGGGAAAAACTGTTTTTT. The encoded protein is CASSQEPPTSGREKLFF.

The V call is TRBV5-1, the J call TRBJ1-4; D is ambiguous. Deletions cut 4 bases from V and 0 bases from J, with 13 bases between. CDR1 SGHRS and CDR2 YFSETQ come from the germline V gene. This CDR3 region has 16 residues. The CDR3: CASSTGGSSTNEKLFF. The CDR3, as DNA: TGCGCCAGCAGCACCGGCGGGAGTTCAACTAATGAAAAACTGTTTTTT.

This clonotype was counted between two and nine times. The CDR3 is CASSLEKRGEQFF. In DNA form, the CDR3 reads TGTGCCAGCAGCTTGGAAAAGCGGGGGGAGCAGTTCTTC. This chain connects TRBV5-6 to TRBJ2-1; TRBD2 matches 8 bases. V gave up 0 bases and J gave up 10 bases; unmatched junction bases: 3. Looked up from germline, CDR1 is SGHDT and CDR2 is YYEEEE. The CDR3 consists of 13 residues.

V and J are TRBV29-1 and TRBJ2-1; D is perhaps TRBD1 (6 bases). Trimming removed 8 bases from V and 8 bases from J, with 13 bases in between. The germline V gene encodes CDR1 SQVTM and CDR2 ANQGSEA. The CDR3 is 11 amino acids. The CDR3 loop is CSTSQGDEQFF. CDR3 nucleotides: TGCAGCACCTCACAGGGTGATGAGCAGTTCTTC.

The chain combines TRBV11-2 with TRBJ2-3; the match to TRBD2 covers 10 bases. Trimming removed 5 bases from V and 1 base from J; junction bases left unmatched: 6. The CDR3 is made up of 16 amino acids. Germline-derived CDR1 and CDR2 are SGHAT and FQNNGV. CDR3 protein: CASSRTGTSGTDTQYF. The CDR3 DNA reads TGTGCCAGCAGCCGAACCGGGACTAGCGGCACAGATACGCAGTATTTT.

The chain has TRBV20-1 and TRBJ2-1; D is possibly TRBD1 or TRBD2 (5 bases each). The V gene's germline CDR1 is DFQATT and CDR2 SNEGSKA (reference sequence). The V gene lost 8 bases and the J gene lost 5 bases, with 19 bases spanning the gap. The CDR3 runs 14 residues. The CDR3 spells CSPKRGDGHNEQFF. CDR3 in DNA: TGCAGTCCAAAGAGAGGGGACGGCCACAATGAGCAGTTCTTC.

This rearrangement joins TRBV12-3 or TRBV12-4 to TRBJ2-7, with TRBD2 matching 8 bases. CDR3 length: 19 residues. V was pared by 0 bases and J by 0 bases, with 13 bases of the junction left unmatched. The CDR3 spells CASSLALTSDPRGSYEQYF. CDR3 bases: TGTGCCAGCAGTTTAGCCTTGACTAGCGACCCAAGGGGCTCCTACGAGCAGTACTTC.

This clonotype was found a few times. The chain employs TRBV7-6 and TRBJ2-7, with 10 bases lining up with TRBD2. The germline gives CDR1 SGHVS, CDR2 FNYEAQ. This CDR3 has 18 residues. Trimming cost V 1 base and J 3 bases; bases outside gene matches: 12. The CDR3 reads CASSLVSSGGALDYEQYF. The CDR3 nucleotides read TGTGCCAGCAGCTTAGTATCCAGCGGGGGGGCCTTGGACTACGAGCAGTACTTC.

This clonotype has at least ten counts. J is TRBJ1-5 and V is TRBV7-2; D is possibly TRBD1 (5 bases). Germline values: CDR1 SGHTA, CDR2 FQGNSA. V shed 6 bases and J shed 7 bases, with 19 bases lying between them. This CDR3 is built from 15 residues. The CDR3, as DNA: TGTGCCAGCAGGGGCCCGGGACCAACACCACAGCCCCAGCATTTT. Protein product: CASRGPGPTPQPQHF.

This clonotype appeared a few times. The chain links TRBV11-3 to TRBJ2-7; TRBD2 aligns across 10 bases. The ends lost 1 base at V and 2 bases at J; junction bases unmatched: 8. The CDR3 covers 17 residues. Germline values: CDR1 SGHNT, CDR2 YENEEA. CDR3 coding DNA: TGTGCCAGCAGCTTAGCGTTAGCGGGGGGTCCTACCTACGAGCAGTACTTC. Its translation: CASSLALAGGPTYEQYF.